This passage covers 29 T cell receptor beta chains from one sample sequenced in a study of OX40 agonist ivuxolimab in advanced cancers. Clones were sequenced by immunoSEQ multiplex PCR, and TCRdb holds only the in-frame ones, with some missing. There are over 20,000 clones in the sample; about 85% occur only once, and 33% lies in the top ten. This sample comprised CD4+ or CD8+ T cells sorted from blood, obtained in a trial of the OX40 agonist ivuxolimab. Source of these receptors: an adult with an advanced solid tumor such as melanoma, head and neck, liver or kidney cancer.

On this clone: Other DNA sequences in the sample encode the same CDR3. The V and J genes are TRBV4-1 and TRBJ2-7; 9 bases match TRBD1. Germline V CDR1 and CDR2: MGHRA, YSYEKL. The CDR3 is 15 residues long. Losses at the gene ends were 2 bases for V and 3 bases for J; bases not matched to a gene: 5. DNA of the CDR3: TGCGCCAGCAGCCAAACCGGGACAGGGATCTACGAGCAGTACTTC. As protein: CASSQTGTGIYEQYF.

This clone has just a few counts. This rearrangement joins TRBV25-1 to TRBJ1-5, with D possibly matching TRBD1 (6 bases). Germline CDR1 MGHDK, CDR2 SYGVNS. The CDR3 is 14 residues long. V was clipped by 2 bases and J by 6 bases, with 11 bases between them. CDR3 protein: CASSEQGSSQPQHF. In DNA, the CDR3 is TGTGCCAGCAGTGAACAGGGGAGTAGTCAGCCCCAGCATTTT.

This clone showed up just once. The chain uses TRBV7-8 and TRBJ2-3; 10 bases are a match to TRBD2. V trimming: 0 bases; J trimming: 6 bases; junction bases outside the gene matches: 6. The CDR3 has 16 residues. CDR1 is SGHVS and CDR2 is FQNEAQ in the germline V gene. CDR3 sequence: CASSLAERGGRDTQYF. The CDR3 region has the DNA TGTGCCAGCAGCTTAGCGGAGCGGGGGGGCCGGGATACGCAGTATTTT.

This clone was detected only once. This sequence joins TRBV19 and TRBJ2-7; 10 nucleotides agree with TRBD2. V shed 1 base and J 5 bases; nucleotides not matched to a gene: 5. CDR1 and CDR2 (germline): LNHDA, SQIVND (reference sequence). The CDR3 has 15 residues. The DNA of the CDR3 is TGTGCCAGTAGTATAGCTAGCGGGAGAAGCAACGAGCAGTACTTC. This gives the protein CASSIASGRSNEQYF.

This chain uses TRBV4-1 with TRBJ2-5, with D hard to call. V lost 0 bases, J lost 1 base, and 15 bases lay in between. The CDR3 is 17 residues long. Germline loops: CDR1 MGHRA, CDR2 YSYEKL. CDR3 protein: CASSQDLYGETQETQYF. The CDR3 DNA sequence: TGCGCCAGCAGCCAAGATCTATACGGTGAGACCCAAGAGACCCAGTACTTC.

This clone has just one count. V usage is TRBV19 and J usage is TRBJ1-5; 10 bases map to TRBD1. The CDR3 covers 17 residues. V lost 3 bases, J lost 4 bases, and 9 bases stayed unmatched. Germline values: CDR1 LNHDA, CDR2 SQIVND (reference sequence). The CDR3 DNA reads as TGTGCCAGTAGTATCATGGGTGGGGGACAGGGGAATCAGCCCCAGCATTTT. Translating gives CASSIMGGGQGNQPQHF.

The CDR3 sequence is CASSDRDRFTEQYF. For the CDR3, the DNA is TGTGCCAGCAGCGACCGGGACAGGTTCACCGAGCAGTACTTC. The V gene is TRBV25-1, the J gene TRBJ2-7; 8 positions agree with TRBD1. From germline, CDR1 is MGHDK and CDR2 SYGVNS. This CDR3 spans 14 amino acids. The V and J ends lost 6 bases and 6 bases, in that order; junction bases with no gene match: 10.

Within the sample, this clone is medium-sized. The rearrangement links TRBV2 to TRBJ2-5; 12 bases align to TRBD2. The V segment lost 6 bases and the J segment 5 bases; nucleotides outside the gene matches: 10. Germline CDR1 is SNHLY and CDR2 is FYNNEI. The CDR3 consists of 16 residues. DNA for the CDR3: TGTGCCAGCAGATCGACTAGCGGGAGTTTCTGGGAGACCCAGTACTTC. Protein product: CASRSTSGSFWETQYF. Drawing the rest from reference TRBV2 and TRBJ2-5, the complete variable domain is EPEVTQTPSHQVTQMGQEVILRCVPISNHLYFYWYRQILGQKVEFLVSFYNNEISEKSEIFDDQFSVERPDGSNFTLKIRSTKLEDSAMYFCASRSTSGSFWETQYFGPGTRLLVL.

The rearrangement links TRBV9 to TRBJ2-5; the D gene is possibly TRBD2 (5 bases). Germline CDR1 reads SGDLS; CDR2 reads YYNGEE. V dropped 4 bases and J dropped 2 bases, with 12 bases sitting between them. CDR3 length equals 14 residues. The CDR3 DNA follows: TGTGCCAGCAGCTCGGACTGGTCGCAAGAGACCCAGTACTTC. Translation: CASSSDWSQETQYF.

The chain recombines TRBV7-9 with TRBJ2-3, with 11 bases aligning to TRBD2. The germline V gene has CDR1 SEHNR and CDR2 FQNEAQ (reference sequence). This CDR3 is built from 15 residues. The V gene end was trimmed by 6 bases and the J gene end by 5 bases; junction bases not matched to a gene: 7. CDR3 in amino acids: CASRQTSGGVDTQYF. CDR3 nucleotides: TGTGCCAGCAGACAAACTAGCGGGGGTGTAGATACGCAGTATTTT. Using reference TRBV7-9 and TRBJ2-3 for the parts outside the CDR3, the full variable domain is DTGVSQNPRHKITKRGQNVTFRCDPISEHNRLYWYRQTLGQGPEFLTYFQNEAQLEKSRLLSDRFSAERPKGSFSTLEIQRTEQGDSAMYLCASRQTSGGVDTQYFGPGTRLTVL.

For the CDR3, the DNA is TGCGCCAGCAGCCAAGTCAGGGCCGGAAACACCATATATTTT. This sequence encodes CASSQVRAGNTIYF. The rearrangement joins TRBV4-1 to TRBJ1-3; perhaps TRBD1 as D (5 bases). Germline CDR1 MGHRA, CDR2 YSYEKL. This CDR3 is 14 amino acids long. With 1 base removed from V and 4 bases from J, the gap between germline ends came to 8 bases.

The chain couples TRBV7-6 to TRBJ2-7, with D uncertain. V was clipped by 5 bases and J by 0 bases, with 17 bases between them. Germline V gives CDR1 SGHVS, CDR2 FNYEAQ. This CDR3 is 16 amino acids long. The CDR3 protein is CASSPRLGSTSYEQYF. The CDR3, as DNA: TGTGCCAGCAGCCCTCGCCTCGGTTCTACCTCCTACGAGCAGTACTTC.

This chain connects TRBV27 to TRBJ2-7, with TRBD2 matching 7 bases. The CDR3 has 15 residues. Per germline, CDR1 MNHEY and CDR2 SMNVEV (reference sequence). V shed 2 bases and J 3 bases; nucleotides not matched to a gene: 7. CDR3 in DNA: TGTGCCAGCAGTTTAGTATCGACTAGCCGCTACGAGCAGTACTTC. Protein product: CASSLVSTSRYEQYF.

In this sample, this clone turned up once. The V gene is TRBV13, the J gene TRBJ2-3, with 7 positions matching TRBD1. The V segment lost 5 bases and the J segment 5 bases; nucleotides outside the gene matches: 7. The CDR3 has 14 residues. The germline V gene has CDR1 PRHDT and CDR2 FYEKMQ (reference sequence). The CDR3 DNA reads TGTGCCAGCAGCCTCCGACAGGGTCAAGATACGCAGTATTTT. Protein sequence: CASSLRQGQDTQYF.

This clone is a singleton in its sample. The chain is built from TRBV9 and TRBJ1-5; D is possibly TRBD1 (5 bases). V lost 2 bases and J 0 bases, leaving 6 bases between the germline ends. The CDR3 length is 14 residues. The germline V gene has CDR1 SGDLS and CDR2 YYNGEE. The CDR3: CASSVGDSNQPQHF. DNA for the CDR3: TGTGCCAGCAGCGTGGGGGATAGCAATCAGCCCCAGCATTTT.

The chain links TRBV4-1 to TRBJ1-4; 10 bases are shared with TRBD1. CDR1 is MGHRA and CDR2 is YSYEKL in the germline V gene. The CDR3 is 15 residues long. With V trimmed by 6 bases and J by 8 bases, 9 bases remained unmatched. This CDR3 reads CASSTGDRGAEKLFF. The CDR3 DNA reads as TGCGCCAGCAGTACAGGGGACAGGGGAGCCGAAAAACTGTTTTTT.

This chain uses TRBV4-1 with TRBJ1-4; D not resolved. Trimming pared 2 bases from V and 0 bases from J, leaving 10 bases between. The V gene's germline CDR1 is MGHRA and CDR2 YSYEKL. This CDR3 has 16 residues. The CDR3 sequence: CASSQNPGATNEKLFF. The CDR3 DNA reads as TGCGCCAGCAGCCAAAATCCGGGTGCAACTAATGAAAAACTGTTTTTT.

This clone was seen a handful of times. The chain combines TRBV28 with TRBJ2-7; either TRBD1 or TRBD2 may fit D (5 bases each). Germline V lookup: CDR1 MDHEN, CDR2 SYDVKM. V shed 2 bases and J shed 5 bases, with 13 bases lying between them. This CDR3 is built from 14 residues. The CDR3 DNA reads as TGTGCCAGCAGTTTAGGGACCGGAGGTCACGAGCAGTACTTC. The encoded protein is CASSLGTGGHEQYF.

CDR3 protein: CASSWGWLRSNTGELFF. The DNA of the CDR3 is TGTGCCAGCAGCTGGGGGTGGCTACGCTCGAACACCGGGGAGCTGTTTTTT. The chain has TRBV5-5 and TRBJ2-2; D is tentatively TRBD1 or TRBD2 (5 bases each). Germline CDR1 is SGHKS and CDR2 is YYEKEE (reference sequence). The CDR3 totals 17 residues. Trimming took 3 bases from V and 0 from J, leaving 15 bases between them.

By share, this clone ranks as large. The rearrangement uses TRBV9 and TRBJ2-1; 8 bases align to TRBD2. The CDR3 has 16 residues. CDR1 is SGDLS and CDR2 is YYNGEE in the germline V gene. J gave up 5 bases and V 4 bases, and 11 bases lay outside the gene matches. The CDR3 nucleotides are TGTGCCAGCAGCTCCCGGACTAGCTTGGTTAACAATGAGCAGTTCTTC. Translation gives CASSSRTSLVNNEQFF. Filled out from reference TRBV9 and TRBJ2-1, the complete variable domain reads DSGVTQTPKHLITATGQRVTLRCSPRSGDLSVYWYQQSLDQGLQFLIQYYNGEERAKGNILERFSAQQFPDLHSELNLSSLELGDSALYFCASSSRTSLVNNEQFFGPGTRLTVL.

The chain recombines TRBV5-6 with TRBJ1-5; no clear D gene. The CDR3 has 15 residues. Deletions cut 2 bases from V and 5 bases from J, with 14 bases between. CDR1 is SGHDT and CDR2 is YYEEEE in the germline V gene. The CDR3 reads CASSFGSPTYQPQHF. CDR3 in DNA: TGTGCCAGCAGCTTCGGCTCTCCGACGTATCAGCCCCAGCATTTT.

The CDR3 loop reads CASSRTGPTEAFF. The CDR3 DNA reads as TGTGCCAGCAGCAGGACAGGGCCCACTGAAGCTTTCTTT. The genes are TRBV7-6 and TRBJ1-1; 8 nucleotides align to TRBD1. CDR3 length: 13 residues. V lost 5 bases to trimming and J lost 4 bases; unmatched junction nucleotides: 3. From germline, CDR1 is SGHVS and CDR2 FNYEAQ.

This clone was counted only a few times. The V gene is TRBV29-1, the J gene TRBJ2-5, with D possibly matching TRBD2 (7 bases). V lost 6 bases to trimming and J lost 2 bases, with 16 bases between them. Germline V gives CDR1 SQVTM, CDR2 ANQGSEA. The CDR3 runs 14 residues. The DNA for the CDR3 is TGCAGCGTCTGTTTAGAGGGGGGGCAAGAGACCCAGTACTTC. It specifies CSVCLEGGQETQYF.

This chain links TRBV6-1 with TRBJ2-5, with D unclear. The CDR3 contains 14 residues. Germline CDR1 and CDR2: MNHNS and SASEGT. The germline V and J ends were trimmed by 2 bases and 0 bases, with 7 bases remaining between them. The CDR3 is CASSELADQETQYF. CDR3 DNA: TGTGCCAGCAGTGAACTGGCAGACCAAGAGACCCAGTACTTC.

The rearrangement links TRBV25-1 to TRBJ1-1, with 7 nucleotides matching TRBD1. The V gene's germline CDR1 is MGHDK and CDR2 SYGVNS. J gave up 1 base and V 3 bases, and 8 bases lay outside the gene matches. The CDR3 has 16 residues. The CDR3 DNA is TGTGCCAGCAGTGAGGAGGGGGCAGCTGCGAACACTGAAGCTTTCTTT. Residues: CASSEEGAAANTEAFF.

The chain employs TRBV5-1 and TRBJ2-3, with TRBD2 as a possible D gene (6 bases). Per the germline V gene, CDR1 is SGHRS and CDR2 is YFSETQ. The CDR3 covers 18 residues. V dropped 4 bases and J dropped 0 bases, with 21 bases sitting between them. The CDR3 sequence is CASSVGTPVEISTDTQYF. The CDR3 DNA reads as TGCGCCAGCAGCGTCGGGACTCCCGTCGAAATAAGCACAGATACGCAGTATTTT.

The chain recombines TRBV4-1 with TRBJ2-7, with 7 bases fitting TRBD2. V gave up 0 bases and J gave up 6 bases; unmatched junction bases: 8. Germline lookup yields CDR1 MGHRA and CDR2 YSYEKL. The length of the CDR3 is 15 residues. For the CDR3, the DNA is TGCGCCAGCAGCCAAGATGCGGGGGTCGTCGTCGAGCAGTACTTC. Translated: CASSQDAGVVVEQYF.

The chain links TRBV7-3 to TRBJ1-4; D perhaps matches TRBD1 (6 bases). CDR1 is SGHTA and CDR2 is FQGTGA in the germline V gene. The ends were cut back, 9 bases at V and 4 bases at J, with 9 bases in the middle. The CDR3 is 12 residues long. The CDR3 region is CARRQVNEKLFF. The CDR3 nucleotides read TGTGCCAGGCGACAGGTTAATGAAAAACTGTTTTTT.

The chain recombines TRBV27 with TRBJ1-3; tentatively, D is TRBD1 (5 bases). Trimming took 2 bases from V and 4 from J, leaving 12 bases between them. CDR1 is MNHEY and CDR2 is SMNVEV in the germline V gene (reference sequence). The CDR3 extends over 15 amino acids. The CDR3 loop is CASSLLGGFGNTIYF. CDR3 nucleotide sequence: TGTGCCAGCAGTTTACTGGGGGGGTTCGGAAACACCATATATTTT.